This TCR beta chain was profiled in a study of blood T cells in healthy people across ages. The use of a sample-barcoded 5' primer and a J-beta primer mix characterized a second PCR of roughly 6 to 11 cycles. Via MiXCR, TCRdb re-called the 5' RACE reads, giving one row per CDR3 protein. The sample records some 760,000 distinct CDR3 sequences, 20% to 30% being singletons. Germline V gene sequence: CDR1 SGHVS, CDR2 FNYEAQ. The CDR3 spans 16 residues. V lost 6 bases and J lost 3, with 18 bases in between. Per-sample PBMC isolation yielded at least 7 million cells. These data also featured in a second study, about T cells of mothers and their children. That paper states: A few healthy Caucasian mothers and their six children donated.

Sequencing used blood. The rearrangement joins TRBV7-6 to TRBJ1-3; no clear D. This TCR was sampled from a boy younger than 18 in good health. CDR3 nucleotides: TGTGCCAGCAGACCACTTAGACCAGTAGATGGAAACACCATATATTTT. This codes for CASRPLRPVDGNTIYF.